This TCR beta chain was identified in a study of identical twins. Findings and limits, study-wide: Memory repertoires showed no such pattern, whereas abundant cord blood beta clonotypes carried fewer insertions.

After template switching added a universal primer site, the resulting cDNA carried unique molecular identifiers. TCRdb reprocessed the 5' RACE reads with MiXCR, giving one entry per CDR3 protein. The data show 700,000 or so distinct CDR3 sequences, over 8.5% seen once. Donors uniformly comprised healthy Caucasians. Germline values: CDR1 LGHNA, CDR2 YSLEER. The length of the CDR3 is 14 residues. Between the trimmed V and J ends, which lost 3 bases and 0 bases, there was a span of 9 bases. This clonotype showed up just a few times. Its antigen remains unidentified. This sample also belongs to another study, concerning yellow fever vaccine responses in identical twins. Turning to that study: Twins' vaccine T cell responses reportedly seemed partly convergent and partly personalized.

The chain combines TRBV4-3 with TRBJ2-7; D ambiguous. The clonotype comes from a woman younger than 35 in good health. The sequencing input was PBMCs. Here the CDR3 reads CASSQLSSSYEQYF. CDR3 DNA sequence: TGCGCCAGCAGCCAGTTATCAAGCTCCTACGAGCAGTACTTC.